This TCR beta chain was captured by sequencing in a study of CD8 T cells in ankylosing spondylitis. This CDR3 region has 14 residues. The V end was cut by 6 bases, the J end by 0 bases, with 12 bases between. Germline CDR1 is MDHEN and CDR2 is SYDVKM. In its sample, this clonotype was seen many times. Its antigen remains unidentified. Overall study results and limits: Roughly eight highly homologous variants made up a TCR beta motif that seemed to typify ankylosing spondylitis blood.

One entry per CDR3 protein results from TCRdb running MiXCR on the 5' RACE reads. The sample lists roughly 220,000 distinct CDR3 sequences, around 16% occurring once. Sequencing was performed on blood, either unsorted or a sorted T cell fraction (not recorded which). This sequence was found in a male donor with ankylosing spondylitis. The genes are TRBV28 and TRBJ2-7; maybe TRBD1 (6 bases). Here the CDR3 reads CASSLTGSSYEQYF. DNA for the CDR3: TGTGCCAGCAGCTTGACAGGCAGCTCCTACGAGCAGTACTTC.